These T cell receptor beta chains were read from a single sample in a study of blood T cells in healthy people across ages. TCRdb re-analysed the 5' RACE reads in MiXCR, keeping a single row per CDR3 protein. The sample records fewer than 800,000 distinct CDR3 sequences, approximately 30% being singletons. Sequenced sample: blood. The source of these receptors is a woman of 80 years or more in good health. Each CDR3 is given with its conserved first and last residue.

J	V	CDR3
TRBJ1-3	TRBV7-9	CASSEDRNTIYF
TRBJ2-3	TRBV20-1	CSAGDRRGGGTDTQYF
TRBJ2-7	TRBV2	CASSRQYYEQYF
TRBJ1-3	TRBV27	CASSPKQSFSGNTIYF
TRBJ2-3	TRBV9	CASSVGADFFTDTQYF
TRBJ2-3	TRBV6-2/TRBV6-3	CASANRGYTQYF
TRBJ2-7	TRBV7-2	CASSLGDSHYEQYF
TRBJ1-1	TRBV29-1	CSVVRTRAFF
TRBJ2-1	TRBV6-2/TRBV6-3	CASSPHVGSSYNEQFF
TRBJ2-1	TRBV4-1	CASSQDGGLNEQFF
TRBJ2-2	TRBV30	CAWSSVGTGELFF
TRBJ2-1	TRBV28	CASSSTPGLGYNEQFF
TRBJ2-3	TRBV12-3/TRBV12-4	CASSVAVTQYF
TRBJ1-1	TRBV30	CAWSGRPNTEAFF
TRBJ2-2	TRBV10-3	CAISRQLANTGELFF
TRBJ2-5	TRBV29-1	CSVDDRIQETQYF
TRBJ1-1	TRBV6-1	CASMGNMNTEAFF
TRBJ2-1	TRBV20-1	CSALSGMSSYNEQFF
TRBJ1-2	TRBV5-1	CASSPTGGIYGYTF
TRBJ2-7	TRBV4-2	CASSQDLASSYEQYF
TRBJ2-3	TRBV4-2	CASSHPGLNTDTQYF
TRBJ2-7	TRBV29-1	CSVDGPSFGQYF
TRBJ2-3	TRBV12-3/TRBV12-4	CASSRAVAAGTDTQYF
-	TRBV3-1	CASSQFLRLAGNRETQFF